This T cell receptor beta chain was recovered during a study of response to subunit inactivated influenza vaccine. This clonotype was observed many times. The antigen is undetermined. TCRdb reprocessed the RT-PCR reads via MiXCR and lists one record per CDR3 protein. The sample yields about 530,000 distinct CDR3 sequences, over 10% seen once. Notes on the study in general: The authors put forward the suggestion that each seasonal influenza vaccination may bring in only a limited number of new T cells.

The CDR3 sequence is 14 residues long. Germline V gene data show CDR1 as MNHEY and CDR2 as SMNVEV (reference sequence). Trimming cost V 6 bases and J 6 bases; bases outside gene matches: 6. Sequencing was performed on PBMCs from blood, taken about 40 days after vaccination. This clonotype originated in a man in his fifties who received an inactivated influenza vaccine. The V gene is TRBV27, the J gene TRBJ2-1, with 9 bases fitting TRBD1. The CDR3 coding sequence is TGTGCCAGCAGATACAGGGGGCGAGGCAATGAGCAGTTCTTC. Protein sequence: CASRYRGRGNEQFF.